This TCR beta chain is from a study of molecular identifiers for immune sequencing clone quantification. Study observations and caveats: Clone sizes could be underestimated for highly expanded clones when identical TCR molecules share a barcode.

Concerning this clonotype: Its cognate antigen is unknown.

TCRdb ran MiXCR on the PCR reads and lists one entry per CDR3 protein. The data show about 630,000 distinct CDR3 sequences, roughly 27% seen once. The specimen was naive CD8+ T cells from blood, with Jurkat cell RNA spiked in. As to subset: FACS-sorted CD8+CD4-CCR7+CD45RA+ naive T cells. The TCR originated in a human donor in good health. Some libraries in this study had Jurkat cell RNA spiked in.

The CDR3 sequence is CASGWLAYTTGELFF. CDR3 coding DNA: TGTGCTAGTGGTTGGCTAGCGTATACCACCGGGGAGCTGTTTTTT. The chain links TRBV12-5 to TRBJ2-2, with a tentative D call TRBD2 (6 bases). CDR1 is LGHNT and CDR2 is FRNRAP in the germline V gene. Trimming pared 4 bases from V and 4 bases from J, leaving 13 bases between. This CDR3 has 15 residues.